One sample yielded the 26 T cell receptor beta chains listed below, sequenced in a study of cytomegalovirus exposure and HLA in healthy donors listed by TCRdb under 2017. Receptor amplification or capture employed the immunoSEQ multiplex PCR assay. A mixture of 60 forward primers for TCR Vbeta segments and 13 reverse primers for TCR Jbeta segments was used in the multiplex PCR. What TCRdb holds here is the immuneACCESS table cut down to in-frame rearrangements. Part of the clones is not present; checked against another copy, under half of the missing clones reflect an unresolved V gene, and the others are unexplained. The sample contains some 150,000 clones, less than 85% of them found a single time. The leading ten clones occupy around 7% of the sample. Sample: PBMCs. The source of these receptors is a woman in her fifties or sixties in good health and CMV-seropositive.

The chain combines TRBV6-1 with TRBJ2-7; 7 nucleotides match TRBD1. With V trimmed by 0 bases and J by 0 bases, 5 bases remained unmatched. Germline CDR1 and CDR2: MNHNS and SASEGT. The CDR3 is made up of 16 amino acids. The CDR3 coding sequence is TGTGCCAGCAGTGAAGCCGCTTGGGACAGCTCCTACGAGCAGTACTTC. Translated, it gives CASSEAAWDSSYEQYF.

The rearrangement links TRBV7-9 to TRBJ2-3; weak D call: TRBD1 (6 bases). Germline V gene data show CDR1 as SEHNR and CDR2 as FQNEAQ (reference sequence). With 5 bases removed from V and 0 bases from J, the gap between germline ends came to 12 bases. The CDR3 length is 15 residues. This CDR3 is CASSPGRGSTDTQYF. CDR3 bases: TGTGCCAGCAGCCCCGGCAGGGGTAGCACAGATACGCAGTATTTT.

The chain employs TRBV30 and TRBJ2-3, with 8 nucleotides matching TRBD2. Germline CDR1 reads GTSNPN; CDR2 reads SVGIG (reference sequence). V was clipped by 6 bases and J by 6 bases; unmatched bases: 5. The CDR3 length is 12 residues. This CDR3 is CACGLALDTQYF. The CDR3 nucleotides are TGTGCCTGCGGACTAGCCCTTGATACGCAGTATTTT.

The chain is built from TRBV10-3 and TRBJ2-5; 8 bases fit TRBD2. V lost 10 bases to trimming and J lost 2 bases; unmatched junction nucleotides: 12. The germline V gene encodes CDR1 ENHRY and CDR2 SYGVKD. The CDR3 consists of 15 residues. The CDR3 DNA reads TGTGCCACGGCAACTAGCGGCGGTACTCAAGAGACCCAGTACTTC. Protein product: CATATSGGTQETQYF.

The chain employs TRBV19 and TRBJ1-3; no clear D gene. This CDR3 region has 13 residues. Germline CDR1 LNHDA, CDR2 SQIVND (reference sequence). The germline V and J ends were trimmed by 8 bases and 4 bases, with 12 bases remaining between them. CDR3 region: CASCFGGGNTIYF. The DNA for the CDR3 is TGTGCCAGTTGTTTTGGAGGAGGAAACACCATATATTTT. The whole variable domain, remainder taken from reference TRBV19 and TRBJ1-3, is DGGITQSPKYLFRKEGQNVTLSCEQNLNHDAMYWYRQDPGQGLRLIYYSQIVNDFQKGDIAEGYSVSREKKESFPLTVTSAQKNPTAFYLCASCFGGGNTIYFGEGSWLTVV.

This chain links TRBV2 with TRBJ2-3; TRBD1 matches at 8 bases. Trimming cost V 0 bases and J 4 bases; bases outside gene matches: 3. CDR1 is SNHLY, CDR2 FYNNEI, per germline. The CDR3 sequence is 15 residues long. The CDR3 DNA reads TGTGCCAGCAGTGAAGCGCAGGGGGCAGCAGATACGCAGTATTTT. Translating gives CASSEAQGAADTQYF.

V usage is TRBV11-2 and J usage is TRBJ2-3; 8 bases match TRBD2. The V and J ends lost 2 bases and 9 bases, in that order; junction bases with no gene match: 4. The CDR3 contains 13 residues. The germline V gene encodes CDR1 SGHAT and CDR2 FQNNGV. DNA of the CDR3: TGTGCCAGCAGCTTAATTCGGGAGGGAACGCAGTATTTT. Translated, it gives CASSLIREGTQYF.

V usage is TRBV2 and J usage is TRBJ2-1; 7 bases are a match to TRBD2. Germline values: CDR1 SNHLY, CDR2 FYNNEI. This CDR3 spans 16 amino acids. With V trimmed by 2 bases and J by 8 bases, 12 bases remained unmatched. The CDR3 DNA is TGTGCCAGCAGTGAAAGGCCCGGGCGGGGAGGGGATGAGCAGTTCTTC. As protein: CASSERPGRGGDEQFF.

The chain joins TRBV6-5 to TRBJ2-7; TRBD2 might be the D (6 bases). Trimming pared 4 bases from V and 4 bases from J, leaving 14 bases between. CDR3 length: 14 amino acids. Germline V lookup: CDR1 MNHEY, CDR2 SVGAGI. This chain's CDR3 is CASSSGVTLYEQYF. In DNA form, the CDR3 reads TGTGCCAGCAGTTCGGGGGTGACCCTTTACGAGCAGTACTTC.

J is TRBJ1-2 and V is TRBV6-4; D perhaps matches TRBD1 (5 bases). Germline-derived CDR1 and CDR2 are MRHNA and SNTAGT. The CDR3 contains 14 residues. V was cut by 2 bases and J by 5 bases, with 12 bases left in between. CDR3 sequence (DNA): TGTGCCAGCAGTGACCAGCCCGGGGGGTATGGCTACACCTTC. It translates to CASSDQPGGYGYTF.

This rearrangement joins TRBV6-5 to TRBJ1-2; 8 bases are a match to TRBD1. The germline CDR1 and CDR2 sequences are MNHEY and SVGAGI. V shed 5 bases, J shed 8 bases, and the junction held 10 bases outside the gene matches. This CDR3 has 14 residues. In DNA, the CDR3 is TGTGCCAGCAGTAAGGACAGGGACCATTACGGCTACACCTTC. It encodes CASSKDRDHYGYTF.

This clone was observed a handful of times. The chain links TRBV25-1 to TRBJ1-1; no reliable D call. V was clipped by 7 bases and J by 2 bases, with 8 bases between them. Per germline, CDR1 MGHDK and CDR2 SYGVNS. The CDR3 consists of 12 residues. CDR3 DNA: TGTGCCAGCAAGTATAGCAACACTGAAGCTTTCTTT. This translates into CASKYSNTEAFF.

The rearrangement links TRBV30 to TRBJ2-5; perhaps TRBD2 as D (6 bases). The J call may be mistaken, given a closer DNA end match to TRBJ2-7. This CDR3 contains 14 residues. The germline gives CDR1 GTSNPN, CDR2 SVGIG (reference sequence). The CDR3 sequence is CAWSVGPGDYEQYF. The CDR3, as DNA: TGTGCCTGGAGTGTTGGCCCGGGGGACTACGAGCAGTACTTC.

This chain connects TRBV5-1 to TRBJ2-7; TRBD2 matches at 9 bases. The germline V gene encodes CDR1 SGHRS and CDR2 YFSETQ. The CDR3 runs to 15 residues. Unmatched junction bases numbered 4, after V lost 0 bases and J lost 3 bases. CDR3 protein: CASSLEASGVYEQYF. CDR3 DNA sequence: TGCGCCAGCAGCTTGGAGGCTAGCGGGGTCTACGAGCAGTACTTC.

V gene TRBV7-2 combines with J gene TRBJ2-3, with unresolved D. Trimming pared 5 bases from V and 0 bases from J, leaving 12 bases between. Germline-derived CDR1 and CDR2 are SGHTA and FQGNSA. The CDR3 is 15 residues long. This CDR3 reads CASSPRSSSTDTQYF. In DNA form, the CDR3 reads TGTGCCAGCAGCCCAAGGAGCTCTAGCACAGATACGCAGTATTTT.

Written as DNA, the CDR3 is TGTGCCTGGAGTGTACGTGGTAGTCTGGATACGCAGTATTTT. Amino acid sequence: CAWSVRGSLDTQYF. The chain has TRBV30 and TRBJ2-3; D not resolved. V was shortened by 0 bases and J by 6 bases, with 13 bases between the two germline ends. From germline, CDR1 is GTSNPN and CDR2 SVGIG (reference sequence). The CDR3 contains 14 residues.

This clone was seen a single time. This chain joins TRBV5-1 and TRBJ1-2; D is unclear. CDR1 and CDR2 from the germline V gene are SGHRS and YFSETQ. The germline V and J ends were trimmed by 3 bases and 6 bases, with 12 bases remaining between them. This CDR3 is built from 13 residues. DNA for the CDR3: TGCGCCAGCAGCTCTAGGTTGAAGGATGGCTACACCTTC. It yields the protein CASSSRLKDGYTF.

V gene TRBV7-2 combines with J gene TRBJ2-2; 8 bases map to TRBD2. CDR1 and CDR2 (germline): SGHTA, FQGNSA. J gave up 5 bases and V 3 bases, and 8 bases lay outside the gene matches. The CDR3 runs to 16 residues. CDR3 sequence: CASSLSSGGRTGELFF. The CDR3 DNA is TGTGCCAGCAGCTTGTCGAGCGGGGGTAGGACCGGGGAGCTGTTTTTT. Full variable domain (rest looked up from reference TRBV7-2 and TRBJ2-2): GAGVSQSPSNKVTEKGKDVELRCDPISGHTALYWYRQSLGQGLEFLIYFQGNSAPDKSGLPSDRFSAERTGGSVSTLTIQRTQQEDSAVYLCASSLSSGGRTGELFFGEGSRLTVL.

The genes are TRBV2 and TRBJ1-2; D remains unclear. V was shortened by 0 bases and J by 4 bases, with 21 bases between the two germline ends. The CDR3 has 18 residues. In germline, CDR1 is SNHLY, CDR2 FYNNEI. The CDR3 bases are TGTGCCAGCAGTGAAGCGCTTCAGTCAGGTCCTGTGGGCTATGGCTACACCTTC. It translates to CASSEALQSGPVGYGYTF.

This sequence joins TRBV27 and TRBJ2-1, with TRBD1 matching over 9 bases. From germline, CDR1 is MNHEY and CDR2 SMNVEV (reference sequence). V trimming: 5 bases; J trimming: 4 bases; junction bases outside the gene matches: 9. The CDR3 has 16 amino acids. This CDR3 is CASSPLDRGIYNEQFF. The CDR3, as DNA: TGTGCCAGCAGTCCCCTGGACAGGGGAATTTACAATGAGCAGTTCTTC.

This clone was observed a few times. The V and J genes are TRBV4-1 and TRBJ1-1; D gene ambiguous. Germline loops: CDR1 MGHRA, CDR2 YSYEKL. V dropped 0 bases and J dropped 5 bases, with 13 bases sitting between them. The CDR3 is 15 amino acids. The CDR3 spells CASSQDKTLQTEAFF. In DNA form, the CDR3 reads TGCGCCAGCAGCCAAGATAAGACACTTCAAACTGAAGCTTTCTTT.

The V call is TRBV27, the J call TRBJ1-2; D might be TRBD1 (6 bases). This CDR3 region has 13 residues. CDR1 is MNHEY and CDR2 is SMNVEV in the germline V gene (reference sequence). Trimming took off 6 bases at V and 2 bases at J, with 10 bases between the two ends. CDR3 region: CASRRGQNYGYTF. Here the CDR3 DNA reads TGTGCCAGCAGGCGCGGACAGAACTATGGCTACACCTTC.

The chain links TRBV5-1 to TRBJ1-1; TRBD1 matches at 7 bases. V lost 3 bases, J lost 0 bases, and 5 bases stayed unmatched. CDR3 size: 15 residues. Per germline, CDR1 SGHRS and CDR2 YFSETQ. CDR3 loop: CASSSTGRMNTEAFF. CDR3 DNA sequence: TGCGCCAGCAGCTCGACAGGGAGGATGAACACTGAAGCTTTCTTT.

The CDR3 loop reads CASSLGGNRGRGEKLFF. CDR3 sequence (DNA): TGTGCCAGCAGCTTAGGGGGGAACAGGGGTCGCGGTGAAAAACTGTTTTTT. This rearrangement joins TRBV7-9 to TRBJ1-4, with 7 bases aligning to TRBD1. Germline V CDR1 and CDR2: SEHNR, FQNEAQ (reference sequence). After removal of 1 base from V and 7 bases from J, the junction contained 12 bases not matched to a gene. CDR3 size: 17 residues.

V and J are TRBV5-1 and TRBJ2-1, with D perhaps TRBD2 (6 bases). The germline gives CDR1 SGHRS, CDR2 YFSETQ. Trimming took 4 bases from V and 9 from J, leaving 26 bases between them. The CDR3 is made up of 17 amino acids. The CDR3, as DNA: TGCGCCAGCAGCCTCGGGACTTTTCCGTCCACATTGGGTGAGCAGTTCTTC. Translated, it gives CASSLGTFPSTLGEQFF.

The CDR3 DNA is TGTGCCAGCAGCGCTCGGATGCGGGGGAACGAGCAGTTCTTC. Its protein is CASSARMRGNEQFF. This sequence joins TRBV9 and TRBJ2-1, with 7 bases aligning to TRBD2. V trimming: 3 bases; J trimming: 10 bases; junction bases outside the gene matches: 10. The CDR3 has 14 amino acids. Germline V CDR1 and CDR2: SGDLS, YYNGEE.